What follows are 10 T cell receptor beta chains derived from one specimen sequenced in a study of blood T cell repertoires in COVID-19 (TCRdb year 2020). Library construction relied on the immunoSEQ multiplex PCR assay. TCRdb's version of the immuneACCESS table is confined to in-frame rearrangements and falls short of the full clone set. An unresolved V gene accounts for under half of the shortfall where checked; the remainder is of unknown origin. This sample is represented by roughly 200,000 clones; around 87% of them were singletons. The ten biggest clones cover about 3% of the sample. The specimen was peripheral blood. Receptor source: a middle-aged man with active or convalescent COVID-19.

The chain uses TRBV18 and TRBJ1-1; 7 nucleotides match TRBD1. This CDR3 spans 16 amino acids. The junction had 14 bases not matched to a gene; V was cut back by 5 bases and J by 5 bases. Germline V gene data show CDR1 as KGHSH and CDR2 as LQKENI. CDR3 amino acids: CASSNQGGVMETEAFF. The CDR3 coding sequence is TGTGCCAGCTCAAACCAGGGGGGCGTAATGGAAACTGAAGCTTTCTTT.

V is TRBV2 and J is TRBJ2-3, with a tentative D call TRBD1 (6 bases). Trimming took off 8 bases at V and 2 bases at J, with 26 bases between the two ends. The CDR3 totals 18 residues. CDR1 is SNHLY and CDR2 is FYNNEI in the germline V gene. The CDR3 region has the DNA TGTGCCAGCTGCGAGGGGGTAAACGGTTTACACCACACAGATACGCAGTATTTT. Translation: CASCEGVNGLHHTDTQYF.

This chain connects TRBV7-2 to TRBJ1-2, with D possibly matching TRBD1 (5 bases). Between the trimmed V and J ends, which lost 2 bases and 0 bases, there was a span of 13 bases. This CDR3 has 16 residues. Germline CDR1 SGHTA, CDR2 FQGNSA. Here the CDR3 DNA reads TGTGCCAGCAGCTTAACGGCGGGGGGTTCTAACTATGGCTACACCTTC. Translating gives CASSLTAGGSNYGYTF.

The chain uses TRBV12-3 or TRBV12-4 and TRBJ1-2; 7 positions agree with TRBD1. CDR3 length: 13 amino acids. With 4 bases clipped from V and 6 bases from J, the junction kept 5 bases outside the gene matches. CDR3 in DNA: TGTGCCAGCAGTTATAGGGGGCGCGATGGCTACACCTTC. The encoded protein is CASSYRGRDGYTF.

This clone was found a few times. This chain links TRBV7-9 with TRBJ2-1, with 8 bases that match TRBD2. Germline trimming cut 5 bases from V and 3 bases from J; bases unmatched to any gene: 6. Per germline, CDR1 SEHNR and CDR2 FQNEAQ (reference sequence). The CDR3 runs to 15 residues. The CDR3 DNA follows: TGTGCCAGCAGCCCGGGGGGGGCACTCTACAATGAGCAGTTCTTC. Translation: CASSPGGALYNEQFF.

The V call is TRBV5-1, the J call TRBJ1-6; D gene ambiguous. Germline CDR1 and CDR2: SGHRS and YFSETQ. The CDR3 runs to 16 residues. V was trimmed by 1 base and J by 7 bases, leaving 15 bases between them. Here the CDR3 reads CASSLSPSNLNSPLHF. CDR3 DNA: TGCGCCAGCAGCTTGTCCCCCTCAAACCTAAATTCACCCCTCCACTTT.

The chain combines TRBV2 with TRBJ2-2, with D perhaps matching TRBD1 (6 bases). Germline V CDR1 and CDR2: SNHLY, FYNNEI. Trimming took 5 bases from V and 0 from J, leaving 25 bases between them. The CDR3 runs to 20 residues. DNA for the CDR3: TGTGCCAGCAGTACCCTTTCCGGGACAAAGGGTGCCGCGAACACCGGGGAGCTGTTTTTT. Its protein is CASSTLSGTKGAANTGELFF. Based on the CDR3 plus reference TRBV2 and TRBJ2-2, the full variable domain is EPEVTQTPSHQVTQMGQEVILRCVPISNHLYFYWYRQILGQKVEFLVSFYNNEISEKSEIFDDQFSVERPDGSNFTLKIRSTKLEDSAMYFCASSTLSGTKGAANTGELFFGEGSRLTVL.

By share, this clone counts as medium-sized. CDR3 coding DNA: TGCGCCAGCAGCCATCAATGGGCGCCCCAAGAGACCCAGTACTTC. Protein sequence: CASSHQWAPQETQYF. J is TRBJ2-5 and V is TRBV4-3, with unresolved D. This CDR3 has 15 amino acids. Per germline, CDR1 LGHNA and CDR2 YSLEER. Trimming shortened V by 3 bases and J by 1 base, and 12 bases separated the two germline ends.

The CDR3 DNA is TGTGCCCGAGGGAGGGGCACTGAAGCTTTCTTT. As protein: CARGRGTEAFF. The J gene is TRBJ1-1, the V gene TRBV30, with a possible D match to TRBD1 (5 bases). This CDR3 is built from 11 residues. Trimming took off 8 bases at V and 4 bases at J, with 11 bases between the two ends. Germline V lookup: CDR1 GTSNPN, CDR2 SVGIG (reference sequence).

This clone has just one count. The chain joins TRBV5-1 to TRBJ2-3; TRBD2 might be the D (5 bases). The V gene's germline CDR1 is SGHRS and CDR2 YFSETQ. V dropped 1 base and J dropped 1 base, with 7 bases sitting between them. This CDR3 has 14 amino acids. Here the CDR3 DNA reads TGCGCCAGCAGCTTGACTAGTGGCACAGATACGCAGTATTTT. This encodes CASSLTSGTDTQYF.